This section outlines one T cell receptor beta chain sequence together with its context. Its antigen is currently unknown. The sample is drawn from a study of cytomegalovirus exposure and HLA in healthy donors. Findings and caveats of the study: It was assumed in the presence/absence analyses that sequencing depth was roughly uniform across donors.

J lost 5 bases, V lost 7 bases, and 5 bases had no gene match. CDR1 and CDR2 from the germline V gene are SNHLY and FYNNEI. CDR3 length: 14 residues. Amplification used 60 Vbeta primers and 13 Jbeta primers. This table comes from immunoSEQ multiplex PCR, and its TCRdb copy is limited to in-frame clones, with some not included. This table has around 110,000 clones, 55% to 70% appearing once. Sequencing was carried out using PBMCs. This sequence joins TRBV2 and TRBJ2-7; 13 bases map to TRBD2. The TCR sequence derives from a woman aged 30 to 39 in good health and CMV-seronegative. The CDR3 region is CASNRLAGGDEQYF. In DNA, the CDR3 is TGTGCCAGCAATAGACTAGCGGGAGGCGACGAGCAGTACTTC. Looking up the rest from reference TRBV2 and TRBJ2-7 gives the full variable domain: EPEVTQTPSHQVTQMGQEVILRCVPISNHLYFYWYRQILGQKVEFLVSFYNNEISEKSEIFDDQFSVERPDGSNFTLKIRSTKLEDSAMYFCASNRLAGGDEQYFGPGTRLTVT.